Listed here are 13 T cell receptor beta chains from one sample, sequenced in a study of shared clonotypes between healthy human individuals. The repertoire was sequenced with immunoSEQ multiplex PCR; TCRdb's copy has only in-frame clones and lacks some. There are about 480,000 clones in the sample; 60% to 80% occur only once, and around 12% lies in the top ten. Sequencing was performed on PBMCs. Receptors were obtained from a woman between 35 and 50 years old in good health. Some clones in this sample may be carry-over from other donors' samples.

The table lists this clone with a count of one. The genes are TRBV27 and TRBJ2-2, with a weak D call TRBD1 (7 bases). This CDR3 comprises 16 residues. V lost 2 bases and J 4 bases, leaving 14 bases between the germline ends. Germline-derived CDR1 and CDR2 are MNHEY and SMNVEV (reference sequence). The CDR3 sequence: CASSLIGQGGTGELFF. CDR3 nucleotides: TGTGCCAGCAGTTTAATCGGGCAGGGGGGCACCGGGGAGCTGTTTTTT.

This clone was recorded only once. The chain uses TRBV7-7 and TRBJ2-1; D unresolved. With 1 base removed from V and 2 bases from J, the gap between germline ends came to 9 bases. The CDR3 contains 15 residues. Germline V CDR1 and CDR2: SSHAT, FNYEAQ (reference sequence). The CDR3 region is CASSLVAGTYNEQFF. The CDR3 nucleotides are TGTGCCAGCAGCTTAGTCGCAGGCACCTACAATGAGCAGTTCTTC.

This chain uses TRBV15 with TRBJ2-2; 7 bases fit TRBD1. V gave up 5 bases and J gave up 0 bases; unmatched junction bases: 6. The germline CDR1 and CDR2 sequences are LNHNV and YYDKDF (reference sequence). This CDR3 has 16 amino acids. The CDR3 reads CATSSLDRTNTGELFF. The CDR3, as DNA: TGTGCCACCAGCTCGCTGGACAGGACGAACACCGGGGAGCTGTTTTTT. Drawing the rest from reference TRBV15 and TRBJ2-2, the complete variable domain is DAMVIQNPRYQVTQFGKPVTLSCSQTLNHNVMYWYQQKSSQAPKLLFHYYDKDFNNEADTPDNFQSRRPNTSFCFLDIRSPGLGDTAMYLCATSSLDRTNTGELFFGEGSRLTVL.

The chain joins TRBV7-2 to TRBJ1-2; possible D gene TRBD1, 6 bases. The V end was cut by 1 base, the J end by 3 bases, with 12 bases between. Germline V gene data show CDR1 as SGHTA and CDR2 as FQGNSA. The CDR3 sequence is 15 residues long. The CDR3 loop is CASSLGNRAYYGYTF. CDR3 in DNA: TGTGCCAGCAGCTTAGGGAACAGGGCGTACTATGGCTACACCTTC.

This clone was detected once. The chain carries TRBV28 and TRBJ1-2; 11 nucleotides agree with TRBD1. This CDR3 spans 16 amino acids. Germline assignment: CDR1 MDHEN and CDR2 SYDVKM. Trimming at V came to 5 bases and at J to 5 bases, leaving 10 bases not matched to a gene. CDR3 loop: CASSTPGQGGAYGYTF. The CDR3 DNA reads as TGTGCCAGCAGTACTCCGGGACAGGGGGGAGCTTATGGCTACACCTTC.

The gene calls are TRBV28 and TRBJ2-5; the match to TRBD2 covers 10 bases. The CDR3 length is 14 residues. V was pared by 8 bases and J by 5 bases, with 8 bases of the junction left unmatched. Germline-derived CDR1 and CDR2 are MDHEN and SYDVKM. For the CDR3, the DNA is TGTGCCAGCTCCAGCGGGAGGGAGGTCGAGACCCAGTACTTC. Its protein product is CASSSGREVETQYF.

The chain employs TRBV10-3 and TRBJ2-2; the match to TRBD1 covers 8 bases. This CDR3 contains 17 residues. Per germline, CDR1 ENHRY and CDR2 SYGVKD. V shed 6 bases and J 4 bases; nucleotides not matched to a gene: 13. The chain's CDR3 is CAIRGQDGGLGTGELFF. The CDR3 nucleotides are TGTGCCATCAGGGGACAGGACGGAGGGCTTGGCACCGGGGAGCTGTTTTTT.

Remarks on this clone: It is likely a read error: a sequence one base away is far more abundant. V usage is TRBV4-3 and J usage is TRBJ2-6; no firm D call. Germline CDR1 reads LGHNA; CDR2 reads YSLEER. Trimming took 4 bases from V and 0 from J, leaving 10 bases between them. This CDR3 contains 16 residues. CDR3 region: CASSREVGSGANVLTF. As DNA, the CDR3 is TGCGCCAGCAGCCGAGAAGTCGGCTCTGGGGCCAACGTCCTGACTTTC.

The CDR3 is CASSFREGPYNEQFF. CDR3 in DNA: TGTGCCAGCAGCTTCCGGGAGGGGCCATACAATGAGCAGTTCTTC. J is TRBJ2-1 and V is TRBV7-3, with 8 bases identical to TRBD2. Germline CDR1 is SGHTA and CDR2 is FQGTGA. The CDR3 totals 15 residues. The V segment lost 3 bases and the J segment 4 bases; nucleotides outside the gene matches: 5.

The chain uses TRBV5-1 and TRBJ1-1; D is uncertain. The germline V gene has CDR1 SGHRS and CDR2 YFSETQ. Trimming cost V 0 bases and J 4 bases, with 13 bases left between them. The CDR3 spans 15 residues. The DNA for the CDR3 is TGCGCCAGCAGCTTGGTCACCCCGGATACCACTGAAGCTTTCTTT. It codes for CASSLVTPDTTEAFF. The whole variable domain, remainder taken from reference TRBV5-1 and TRBJ1-1, is KAGVTQTPRYLIKTRGQQVTLSCSPISGHRSVSWYQQTPGQGLQFLFEYFSETQRNKGNFPGRFSGRQFSNSRSEMNVSTLELGDSALYLCASSLVTPDTTEAFFGQGTRLTVV.

The rearrangement links TRBV7-3 to TRBJ2-1; 10 bases are shared with TRBD2. From germline, CDR1 is SGHTA and CDR2 FQGTGA. V was pared by 5 bases and J by 8 bases, with 3 bases of the junction left unmatched. CDR3 length: 13 amino acids. The CDR3 sequence is CASSRLAGDEQFF. The CDR3 DNA sequence: TGTGCCAGCAGCCGACTAGCGGGCGATGAGCAGTTCTTC.

This clone showed up just a few times. This chain links TRBV27 with TRBJ1-2; D unclear. This CDR3 comprises 13 residues. The V end was cut by 2 bases, the J end by 8 bases, with 12 bases between. The V gene's germline CDR1 is MNHEY and CDR2 SMNVEV (reference sequence). DNA for the CDR3: TGTGCCAGCAGTTTAGATCTTGCGGGCGGCTACACCTTC. This sequence encodes CASSLDLAGGYTF.

The chain recombines TRBV6-5 with TRBJ2-1, with TRBD1 as a possible D gene (5 bases). The germline V gene encodes CDR1 MNHEY and CDR2 SVGAGI. V dropped 6 bases and J dropped 2 bases, with 14 bases sitting between them. The CDR3 consists of 15 residues. This chain's CDR3 is CASRYRTVTYNEQFF. The CDR3 region has the DNA TGTGCCAGCAGGTACAGGACGGTTACCTACAATGAGCAGTTCTTC.